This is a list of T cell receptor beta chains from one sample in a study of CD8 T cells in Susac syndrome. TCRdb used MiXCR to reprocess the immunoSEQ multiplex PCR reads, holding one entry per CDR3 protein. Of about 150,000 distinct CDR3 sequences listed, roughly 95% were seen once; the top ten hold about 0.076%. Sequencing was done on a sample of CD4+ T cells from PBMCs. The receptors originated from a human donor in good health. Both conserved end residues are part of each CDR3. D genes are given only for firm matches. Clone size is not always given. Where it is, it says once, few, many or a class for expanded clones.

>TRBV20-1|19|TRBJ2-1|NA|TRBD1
TGCAGTGCCGCGGGACAGGGGGCCCGGCTAGCGGGATTCTCGAATGAGCAGTTCTTC
CSAAGQGARLAGFSNEQFF
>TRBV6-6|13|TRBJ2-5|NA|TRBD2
TGTGCCAGCAGACTAGCGGGAGAAGAGACCCAGTACTTC
CASRLAGEETQYF
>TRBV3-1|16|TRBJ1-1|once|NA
TGTGCCAGCAGCCATACAGTCGGCAGAATGAACACTGAAGTTTTCTTT
CASSHTVGRMNTEVFF
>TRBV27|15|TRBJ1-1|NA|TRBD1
TGTGCCAGCAGTCCCCCCGGGACAGGGACTACTGAAGCTTTCTTT
CASSPPGTGTTEAFF
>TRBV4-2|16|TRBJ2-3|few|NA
TGTGCCAGCAGCCAAGATGTGGGCAGGGTAACAGATACGCAGTATTTT
CASSQDVGRVTDTQYF
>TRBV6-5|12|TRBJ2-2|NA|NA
TGTGCCAGCAGTTACTCGATCGGGGAGCTGTTTTTT
CASSYSIGELFF
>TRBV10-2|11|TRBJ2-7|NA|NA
TGCGCCAGCGGAAAGATCTACGAGCAGTACTTC
CASGKIYEQYF
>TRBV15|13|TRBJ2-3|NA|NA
TGTGCCACCCTCCTGTCCAACACAGATACGCAGTATTTT
CATLLSNTDTQYF
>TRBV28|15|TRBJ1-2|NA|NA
TGTGCCAGCAGGCCCCTGGGCAGTTCTAACTATGGCTACACCTTC
CASRPLGSSNYGYTF
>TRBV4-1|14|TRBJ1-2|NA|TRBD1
TGCGCCAGCAGCCAATCCGGGACAGATTATGGCTACACCTTC
CASSQSGTDYGYTF
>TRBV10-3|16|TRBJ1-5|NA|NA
TGTGCCATCAGTGAGTCCAGGGTCGGTAGCAATCAGCCCCAGCATTTT
CAISESRVGSNQPQHF
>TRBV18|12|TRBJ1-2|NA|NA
TGTGCCAGCTCATCTGACCTCTATGGCTACACCTTC
CASSSDLYGYTF
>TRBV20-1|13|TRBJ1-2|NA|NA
TGCAGTGCAGAAGTACGCGAGAACTATGGCTACACCTTC
CSAEVRENYGYTF
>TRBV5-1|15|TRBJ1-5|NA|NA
TGCGCCAGCAGCCCCGGACATAATAGCAATCAGCCCCAGCATTTT
CASSPGHNSNQPQHF
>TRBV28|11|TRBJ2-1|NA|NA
TGTGCCAGCAGCCGTCGTCAGGGCTCGTTCTTC
CASSRRQGSFF
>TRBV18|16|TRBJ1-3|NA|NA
TGTGCCAGCACGTTTCAGATGGACAGAACTGGAAACACCATATATTTT
CASTFQMDRTGNTIYF
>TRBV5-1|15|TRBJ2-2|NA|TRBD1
TGCGCCAGCACCAGACAGGGGGCTCACACCGGGGAGCTGTTTTTT
CASTRQGAHTGELFF
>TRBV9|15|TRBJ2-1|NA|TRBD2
TGTGCCAGCAGCGACAGTAGCGGGAGGACCAATGAGCAGTTCTTC
CASSDSSGRTNEQFF
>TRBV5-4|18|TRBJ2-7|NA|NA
TGTGCCAGCAGCTTGGCCCCTCTGTCGATGGGCCTTACCTACGAGCAGTACTTC
CASSLAPLSMGLTYEQYF
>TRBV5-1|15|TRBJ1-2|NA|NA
TGCGCCAGCAGCCCAGCGGGGGGAGCCCCCTATGGCTACACCTTC
CASSPAGGAPYGYTF
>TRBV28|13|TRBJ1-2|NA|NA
TGTGCCAGCAGCCCCCCCGGTAGGGCTGGCTACACCTTC
CASSPPGRAGYTF
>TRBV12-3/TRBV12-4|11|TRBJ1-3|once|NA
TGTGCCAGTCAACTTTTTAACACCATATATTTT
CASQLFNTIYF
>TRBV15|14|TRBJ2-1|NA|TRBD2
TGTGCCACCAGCGGACTAGCGGGAGACAATGAGCAGTTCTTC
CATSGLAGDNEQFF
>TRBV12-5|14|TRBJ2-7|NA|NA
TGTGCTAGTGGTTTCGGGACTGAAAAGGACGAGCAGTACTTC
CASGFGTEKDEQYF
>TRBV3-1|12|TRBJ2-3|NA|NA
TGTGCCAGCAGCCCCCGGGTGGATACGCAGTATTTT
CASSPRVDTQYF
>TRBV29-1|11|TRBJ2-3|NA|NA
TGCAGCGTTGTTGAAGGTTATACGCAGTATTTT
CSVVEGYTQYF
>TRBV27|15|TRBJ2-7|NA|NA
TGTGCCAGCAGTGCACAGTCCGGGTTCTCCTACGAGCAGTACTTC
CASSAQSGFSYEQYF
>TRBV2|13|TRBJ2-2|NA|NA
TGTGCCAGCATCTCGACTAGTGCCGGGGAGCTGTTTTTT
CASISTSAGELFF
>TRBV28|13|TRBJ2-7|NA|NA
TGTGCCAGCAGGATCGATAGCTCCTACGAGCAGTACTTC
CASRIDSSYEQYF
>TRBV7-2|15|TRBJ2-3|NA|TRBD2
TGTGCCAGCAGCCTACGGGCCCCGGGGGGAGATACGCAGTATTTT
CASSLRAPGGDTQYF
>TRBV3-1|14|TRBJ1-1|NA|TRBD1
TGTGCCAGCAGCCTGTTTGACAGGGGAACTGAAGCTTTCTTT
CASSLFDRGTEAFF
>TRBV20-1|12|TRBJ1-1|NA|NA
TGCAGTGCTAGAGAATCAGGTCGGGGAGCTTTCTTT
CSARESGRGAFF
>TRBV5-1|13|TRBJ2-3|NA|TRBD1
TGCGCCAGCAGCGTTACAGGGGGGGATACGCAGTATTTT
CASSVTGGDTQYF
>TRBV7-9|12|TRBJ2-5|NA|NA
TGTGCCAGCAGAGAGGACGGGGAGACCCAGTACTTC
CASREDGETQYF
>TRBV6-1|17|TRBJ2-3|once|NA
TGTGCCAGCAGTGAACGGAGGGCAGGGCCAGGGAGGGATACGCAGTATTTT
CASSERRAGPGRDTQYF
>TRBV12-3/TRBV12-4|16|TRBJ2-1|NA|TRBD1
TGTGCCAGCAGACCACCGGGACAGGAGACCTACAATGAGCAGTTCTTC
CASRPPGQETYNEQFF
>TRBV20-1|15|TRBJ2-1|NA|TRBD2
TGCAGTGCTAGAGCGGTAGCGGGTGGTTACAATGAGCAGTTCTTC
CSARAVAGGYNEQFF
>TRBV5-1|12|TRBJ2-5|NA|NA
TGCGCCAGCAGCTTCAGTCGAGAGACCCAGTACTTC
CASSFSRETQYF
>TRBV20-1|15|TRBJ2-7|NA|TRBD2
TGCAGTGCTAGCCCGCGGGGGAGTGATATCTACGAGCAGTACTTC
CSASPRGSDIYEQYF
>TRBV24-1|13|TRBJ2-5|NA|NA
TGTGCCACCAGTGAGTCCAGCCAAGAGACCCAGTACTTC
CATSESSQETQYF
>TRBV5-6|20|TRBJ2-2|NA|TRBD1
TGTGCCAGCAGCCTCCCCCTTGGGACAGGGTGGTTAATGTCGACCGGGGAGCTGTTTTTT
CASSLPLGTGWLMSTGELFF
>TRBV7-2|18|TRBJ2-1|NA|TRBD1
TGTGCCAGCAGCCGTCCGTCCCAGGGGGCGGGCTCCTACAATGAGCAGTTCTTC
CASSRPSQGAGSYNEQFF
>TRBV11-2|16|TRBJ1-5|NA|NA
TGTGCCAGCAGCTTAGCGGGGGGATATAGCAATCAGCCCCAGCATTTT
CASSLAGGYSNQPQHF
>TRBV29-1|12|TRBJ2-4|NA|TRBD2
TGCAGCGGACGCGGGGGGGGAAACATTCAGTACTTC
CSGRGGGNIQYF
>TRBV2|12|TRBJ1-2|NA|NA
TGTGCCAGCAGTGGGGGAGGGTATGGCTACACCTTC
CASSGGGYGYTF
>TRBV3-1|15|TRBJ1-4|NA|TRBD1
TGTGCCAGCAGCCAGACGGGACAGGGCGGTGAAAAACTGTTTTTT
CASSQTGQGGEKLFF
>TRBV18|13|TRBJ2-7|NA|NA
TGTGCCAGCTCACCAGGACAGACCTACGAGCAGTACTTC
CASSPGQTYEQYF
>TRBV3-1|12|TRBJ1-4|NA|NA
TGTGCCAGCAGCAGGGGGAGTGAAAAACTGTTTTTT
CASSRGSEKLFF
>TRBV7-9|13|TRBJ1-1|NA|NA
TGTGCCAGCAGCTTACGGGTTCACACTGAAGCTTTCTTT
CASSLRVHTEAFF
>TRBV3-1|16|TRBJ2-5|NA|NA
TGTGCCAGCAGCCATCCTCAGGGGAAGGGACAAGAGACCCAGTACTTC
CASSHPQGKGQETQYF
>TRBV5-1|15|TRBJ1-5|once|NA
TGCGCCAGCAGTTTGGAGGGGTTTAGCAATCAGCCCCAGCATTTT
CASSLEGFSNQPQHF
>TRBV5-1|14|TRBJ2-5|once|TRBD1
TGCGCCAGCAGCTTCGGCAGGGGGCGGGAGACCCAGTACTTC
CASSFGRGRETQYF
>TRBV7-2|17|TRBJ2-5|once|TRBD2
TGTGCCAGCAGCTACACCGGGACTAGATTACCTCGAGAGACCCAGTACTTC
CASSYTGTRLPRETQYF